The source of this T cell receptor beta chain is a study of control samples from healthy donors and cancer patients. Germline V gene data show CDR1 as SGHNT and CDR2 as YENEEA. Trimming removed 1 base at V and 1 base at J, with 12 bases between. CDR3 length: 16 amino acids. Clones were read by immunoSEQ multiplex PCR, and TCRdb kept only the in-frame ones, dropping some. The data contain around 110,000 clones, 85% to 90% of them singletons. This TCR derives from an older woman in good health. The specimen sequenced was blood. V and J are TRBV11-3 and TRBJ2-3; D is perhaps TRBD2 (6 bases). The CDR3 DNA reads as TGTGCCAGCAGCTTAGGGCTCCAGCGGGGCACAGATACGCAGTATTTT. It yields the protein CASSLGLQRGTDTQYF.